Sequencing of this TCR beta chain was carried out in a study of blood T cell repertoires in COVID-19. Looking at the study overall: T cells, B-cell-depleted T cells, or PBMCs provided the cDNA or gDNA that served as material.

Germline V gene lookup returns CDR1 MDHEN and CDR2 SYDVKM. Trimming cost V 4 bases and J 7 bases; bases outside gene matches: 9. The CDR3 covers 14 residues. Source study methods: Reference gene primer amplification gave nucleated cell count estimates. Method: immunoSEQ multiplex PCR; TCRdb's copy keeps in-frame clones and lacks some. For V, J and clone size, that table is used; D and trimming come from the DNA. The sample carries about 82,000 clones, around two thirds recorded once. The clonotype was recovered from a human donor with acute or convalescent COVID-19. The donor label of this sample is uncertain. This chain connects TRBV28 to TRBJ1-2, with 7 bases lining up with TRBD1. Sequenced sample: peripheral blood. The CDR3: CASSSPTGNFGYTF. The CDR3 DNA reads TGTGCCAGCAGTTCTCCGACAGGGAATTTTGGCTACACCTTC.